This T cell receptor (beta chain) was sequenced during a study of blood T cells in healthy people across ages. Findings and caveats of the study: Any conclusive comparison of naive versus antigen-experienced cells was prevented by using unsorted PBMCs.

Only a few counts were recorded for this clonotype. Its antigen is not identified. Primed by a sample-barcoded 5' primer and a J-beta primer mix, a second PCR proceeded for about 6 to 11 cycles. Every cDNA was tagged by a template-switch adaptor with 12 random nucleotides. TCRdb fed the 5' RACE reads into MiXCR, producing one record per CDR3 protein. The sample consists of about 1.4 million distinct CDR3 sequences, approximately 59% of them appearing once. The TCR was taken from a man aged 18 to 29 in good health. Sequencing was carried out using blood.

The CDR3 reads CSVGASGTYEQYF. The DNA for the CDR3 is TGCAGCGTTGGGGCTAGCGGGACGTACGAGCAGTACTTC. The chain uses TRBV29-1 and TRBJ2-7; TRBD2 aligns across 9 bases. Trimming at V came to 4 bases and at J to 4 bases, leaving 5 bases not matched to a gene. The germline gives CDR1 SQVTM, CDR2 ANQGSEA. The CDR3 contains 13 residues.